The 32 T cell receptor beta chains in this list originate from one sample, sequenced in a study of robustness of blood B and T cell sequencing (dated by TCRdb to 2017 to 2018). Libraries were built with PCR. TCRdb records Illumina MiSeq as the sequencer. cDNA was synthesized with SMARTScribe reverse transcriptase and a 5' template-switch oligo that added a universal priming site. The template-switch oligo carried a 12-nucleotide random unique molecular identifier (UMI) that tagged each cDNA molecule. Clones were called with MiXCR by TCRdb after fastp trimmed the public reads at Q25, and only in-frame beta chains were retained. Rows are combined by CDR3 protein, so each entry shows the most common genes and DNA. The sample yields fewer than 2,000 distinct CDR3 sequences; around 49% were counted once. The ten largest account for 38% of the sample. mRNA, which captures expressed receptors, was used instead of genomic DNA for quantification of TCRbeta repertoires.

Sequencing was done on a sample of peripheral blood. These receptors all come from a human donor in good health.

The chain uses TRBV4-2 and TRBJ2-1, with TRBD2 as a possible D gene (5 bases). There are 15 residues in the CDR3. Trimming stripped 0 bases from V and 1 base from J, with 7 bases between. Looked up from germline, CDR1 is LGHNA and CDR2 is YNFKEQ. Here the CDR3 reads CASSQEWTSYNEQFF. The CDR3 DNA follows: TGTGCCAGCAGCCAAGAATGGACTTCCTACAATGAGCAGTTCTTC.

V gene TRBV5-4 combines with J gene TRBJ2-1; D possibly matches TRBD1 or TRBD2 (5 bases each). There are 14 residues in the CDR3. V was trimmed by 1 base and J by 5 bases, leaving 10 bases between them. Germline-derived CDR1 and CDR2 are SGHNT and YYREEE (reference sequence). This chain's CDR3 is CASSLRGTHNEQFF. The CDR3 DNA is TGTGCCAGCAGCTTGAGAGGGACCCACAATGAGCAGTTCTTC.

The gene calls are TRBV20-1 and TRBJ2-3; TRBD2 aligns across 9 bases. The germline gives CDR1 DFQATT, CDR2 SNEGSKA (reference sequence). This CDR3 is built from 15 residues. V was pared by 2 bases and J by 4 bases, with 7 bases of the junction left unmatched. The CDR3 region is CSARSPRGGADTQYF. The CDR3 nucleotides read TGCAGTGCTAGATCTCCGCGGGGGGGCGCAGATACGCAGTATTTT.

This clonotype was counted a few times. This rearrangement joins TRBV19 to TRBJ1-2; a weak D match, TRBD1 (5 bases). V was shortened by 3 bases and J by 6 bases, with 8 bases between the two germline ends. From germline, CDR1 is LNHDA and CDR2 SQIVND (reference sequence). The CDR3 spans 12 residues. CDR3 DNA sequence: TGTGCCAGTAGTATGACAGCGGATGGCTACACCTTC. It codes for CASSMTADGYTF. The whole variable domain, filled in from reference TRBV19 and TRBJ1-2, reads DGGITQSPKYLFRKEGQNVTLSCEQNLNHDAMYWYRQDPGQGLRLIYYSQIVNDFQKGDIAEGYSVSREKKESFPLTVTSAQKNPTAFYLCASSMTADGYTFGSGTRLTVV.

This clonotype was seen more than once but under ten times. This chain joins TRBV12-3 or TRBV12-4 and TRBJ1-1; 9 bases are shared with TRBD1. J was trimmed by 1 base and V by 6 bases; bases with no gene match: 3. The CDR3 runs to 14 residues. CDR3 in amino acids: CASRHRGQNTEAFF. The CDR3 DNA reads TGTGCCAGCAGGCACAGGGGGCAGAACACTGAAGCTTTCTTT.

V and J are TRBV7-7 and TRBJ2-1; 13 bases match TRBD2. J gave up 4 bases and V 4 bases, and 4 bases lay outside the gene matches. This CDR3 is built from 16 residues. Per the germline V gene, CDR1 is SSHAT and CDR2 is FNYEAQ (reference sequence). CDR3: CASSSGTSGVYNEQFF. The CDR3, as DNA: TGTGCCAGCAGCTCGGGGACTAGCGGGGTTTACAATGAGCAGTTCTTC.

This chain uses TRBV5-6 with TRBJ1-1; D ambiguous. This CDR3 has 13 amino acids. The germline CDR1 and CDR2 sequences are SGHDT and YYEEEE. The V end lost 4 bases, the J end lost 4 bases, and 11 bases lay between the germline ends. CDR3 residues: CASSPSTGTEAFF. In nucleotides, the CDR3 is TGTGCCAGCAGCCCTTCGACGGGCACTGAAGCTTTCTTT.

The chain carries TRBV7-6 and TRBJ1-3; no reliable D call. V dropped 5 bases and J dropped 0 bases, with 14 bases sitting between them. Germline lookup yields CDR1 SGHVS and CDR2 FNYEAQ. The CDR3 covers 16 residues. CDR3 coding DNA: TGTGCCAGCAGCCCAACCGGGTCGAGCTCTGGAAACACCATATATTTT. This codes for CASSPTGSSSGNTIYF.

A few counts support this clonotype. The chain joins TRBV29-1 to TRBJ2-7, with 12 bases matching TRBD1. The germline gives CDR1 SQVTM, CDR2 ANQGSEA. V trimming: 2 bases; J trimming: 6 bases; junction bases outside the gene matches: 5. This CDR3 has 14 residues. As DNA, the CDR3 is TGCAGCGTTGAAAGGGACAGGGGGCGCCCCGAGCAGTACTTC. Amino acids: CSVERDRGRPEQYF.

The chain links TRBV15 to TRBJ1-2; no firm D call. The CDR3 length is 16 residues. Trimming pared 0 bases from V and 5 bases from J, leaving 16 bases between. CDR1 and CDR2 (germline): LNHNV, YYDKDF (reference sequence). CDR3 in DNA: TGTGCCACCAGCAGAGATCGTAACATCCGAGGGTATGGCTACACCTTC. Protein sequence: CATSRDRNIRGYGYTF.

The chain recombines TRBV6-5 with TRBJ2-6; D is uncertain. The germline V gene encodes CDR1 MNHEY and CDR2 SVGAGI. V dropped 3 bases and J dropped 0 bases, with 3 bases sitting between them. The CDR3 covers 14 residues. CDR3 nucleotides: TGTGCCAGCAGTTATGACTCTGGGGCCAACGTCCTGACTTTC. Its translation: CASSYDSGANVLTF.

The V call is TRBV6-2 or TRBV6-3, the J call TRBJ1-5, with 7 nucleotides matching TRBD1. The V and J ends lost 4 bases and 2 bases, in that order; junction bases with no gene match: 8. This CDR3 comprises 16 residues. Germline V lookup: CDR1 MNHEY, CDR2 SVGEGT. This CDR3 is CASSSERGLGNQPQHF. The DNA for the CDR3 is TGTGCCAGCAGTTCTGAAAGGGGGCTGGGCAATCAGCCCCAGCATTTT.

This clonotype was detected once. The chain carries TRBV15 and TRBJ2-1; a possible D gene is TRBD2 (6 bases). The CDR3 extends over 15 amino acids. Looked up from germline, CDR1 is LNHNV and CDR2 is YYDKDF (reference sequence). V was shortened by 5 bases and J by 7 bases, with 18 bases between the two germline ends. CDR3 protein: CATSRSRGGGNEQFF. The DNA for the CDR3 is TGTGCCACCAGCCGCAGTCGGGGAGGAGGGAATGAGCAGTTCTTC.

This chain connects TRBV6-1 to TRBJ2-5, with D hard to call. The germline V gene encodes CDR1 MNHNS and CDR2 SASEGT. V was pared by 7 bases and J by 1 base, with 19 bases between. The length of the CDR3 is 16 residues. The CDR3 region is CASTQLGRGPQETQYF. The CDR3, as DNA: TGTGCCAGCACTCAGCTGGGCCGTGGACCCCAAGAGACCCAGTACTTC.

The chain employs TRBV4-1 and TRBJ2-3, with 11 bases lining up with TRBD2. Trimming cost V 4 bases and J 4 bases; bases outside gene matches: 10. CDR1 is MGHRA and CDR2 is YSYEKL in the germline V gene. The CDR3 is 17 amino acids. The CDR3: CASSRTLAGGVSDTQYF. CDR3 bases: TGCGCCAGCAGCCGGACCCTAGCGGGGGGAGTGTCAGATACGCAGTATTTT.

The chain employs TRBV10-3 and TRBJ2-3, with D perhaps assigned TRBD1 or TRBD2 (6 bases each). Germline CDR1 is ENHRY and CDR2 is SYGVKD. The CDR3 has 14 residues. Trimming left V 2 bases short and J 5 bases short, with 11 bases between. CDR3 sequence reads: CAISERGAEDTQYF. The DNA for the CDR3 is TGTGCCATCAGTGAGAGGGGGGCGGAAGATACGCAGTATTTT.

This rearrangement joins TRBV13 to TRBJ2-7, with 7 bases aligning to TRBD1. After removal of 7 bases from V and 3 bases from J, the junction contained 6 bases not matched to a gene. Per germline, CDR1 PRHDT and CDR2 FYEKMQ (reference sequence). This CDR3 comprises 13 residues. The CDR3 loop is CASKQGVIYEQYF. DNA of the CDR3: TGTGCCAGCAAGCAGGGGGTAATCTACGAGCAGTACTTC.

This clonotype has just a few counts. The CDR3 here is CASSPQLLLGQGSIQYF. CDR3 in DNA: TGCGCCAGCAGCCCGCAACTTTTATTGGGACAGGGTTCAATTCAGTACTTC. The V gene is TRBV5-1, the J gene TRBJ2-4; 9 positions agree with TRBD1. The germline V gene encodes CDR1 SGHRS and CDR2 YFSETQ. V lost 4 bases, J lost 10 bases, and 18 bases stayed unmatched. This CDR3 is 17 amino acids long.

V gene TRBV29-1 combines with J gene TRBJ2-3; 7 nucleotides match TRBD1. This CDR3 comprises 12 residues. Germline V gene sequence: CDR1 SQVTM, CDR2 ANQGSEA. J was trimmed by 4 bases and V by 6 bases; bases with no gene match: 4. In DNA, the CDR3 is TGCAGCGTCAGACAGGGTTCAGATACGCAGTATTTT. Translating gives CSVRQGSDTQYF.

This clonotype has only a few counts. This chain uses TRBV12-5 with TRBJ2-7; 8 positions agree with TRBD2. This CDR3 region has 20 residues. Germline CDR1 reads LGHNT; CDR2 reads FRNRAP. V was pared by 0 bases and J by 3 bases, with 19 bases of the junction left unmatched. Here the CDR3 reads CASGLVRTEREGDIYYEQYF. The CDR3 DNA follows: TGTGCTAGTGGTTTGGTACGGACAGAACGGGAGGGGGACATATACTACGAGCAGTACTTC.

This clonotype was seen only a few times. The chain carries TRBV15 and TRBJ2-7; weak D call: TRBD1 (6 bases). The CDR3 is 16 residues long. Germline V gives CDR1 LNHNV, CDR2 YYDKDF (reference sequence). The V gene lost 4 bases and the J gene lost 0 bases, with 16 bases spanning the gap. The CDR3 DNA reads as TGTGCCACCAGCAACATCCGGGACAAACGCTCCTACGAGCAGTACTTC. Its translation: CATSNIRDKRSYEQYF. Looking up the rest from reference TRBV15 and TRBJ2-7 gives the full variable domain: DAMVIQNPRYQVTQFGKPVTLSCSQTLNHNVMYWYQQKSSQAPKLLFHYYDKDFNNEADTPDNFQSRRPNTSFCFLDIRSPGLGDTAMYLCATSNIRDKRSYEQYFGPGTRLTVT.

This clonotype has just one count. The chain joins TRBV18 to TRBJ2-1; 7 bases map to TRBD1. In germline, CDR1 is KGHSH, CDR2 LQKENI. This CDR3 is 14 amino acids long. The J segment lost 9 bases and the V segment lost 6 bases, leaving 11 bases of the junction unmatched. This CDR3 reads CASSLGQRKGEQFF. For the CDR3, the DNA is TGTGCCAGCTCTCTGGGACAGCGAAAGGGTGAGCAGTTCTTC.

The chain recombines TRBV2 with TRBJ2-3; D remains unclear. Germline CDR1 and CDR2: SNHLY and FYNNEI. This CDR3 has 15 residues. Trimming took off 7 bases at V and 1 base at J, with 15 bases between the two ends. CDR3 residues: CASTASEDGTDTQYF. In DNA, the CDR3 is TGTGCCAGCACGGCGTCGGAAGATGGCACAGATACGCAGTATTTT. The whole variable domain, filled in from reference TRBV2 and TRBJ2-3, reads EPEVTQTPSHQVTQMGQEVILRCVPISNHLYFYWYRQILGQKVEFLVSFYNNEISEKSEIFDDQFSVERPDGSNFTLKIRSTKLEDSAMYFCASTASEDGTDTQYFGPGTRLTVL.

The CDR3 DNA follows: TGTGCCAGCAGCAAGGATGTTAACGACCTGAACACTGAAGCTTTCTTT. This gives the protein CASSKDVNDLNTEAFF. The V gene is TRBV21-1, the J gene TRBJ1-1. TRBV21-1 is noted as a pseudogene. This CDR3 has 16 amino acids.

This clonotype was recorded a few times. The DNA of the CDR3 is TGTGCCATCAGTCGAGACGCCGCGGGTAGCGACTATGGCTACACCTTC. This encodes CAISRDAAGSDYGYTF. The chain combines TRBV10-3 with TRBJ1-2; D is undetermined. CDR1 ENHRY and CDR2 SYGVKD come from the germline V gene. Trimming took 5 bases from V and 3 from J, leaving 19 bases between them. The CDR3 runs 16 residues.

In DNA form, the CDR3 reads TGCGCCAGCAGTGAGCCACACATGAACACTGAAGCTTTCTTT. Translating gives CASSEPHMNTEAFF. The rearrangement joins TRBV10-2 to TRBJ1-1; D not resolved. The CDR3 contains 14 residues. CDR1 is WSHSY, CDR2 SAAADI, per germline. The V end was cut by 2 bases, the J end by 0 bases, with 7 bases between.

This clonotype occurred a few times. The rearrangement uses TRBV6-1 and TRBJ2-7; D might be TRBD1 (5 bases). From germline, CDR1 is MNHNS and CDR2 SASEGT. V lost 3 bases and J 1 base, leaving 7 bases between the germline ends. The CDR3 is made up of 13 amino acids. CDR3 coding DNA: TGTGCCAGCAGTGAGCACAGGTCCTACGAGCAGTACTTC. Translated: CASSEHRSYEQYF.

The rearrangement uses TRBV28 and TRBJ2-7; 9 bases map to TRBD1. CDR3 length equals 14 residues. Looked up from germline, CDR1 is MDHEN and CDR2 is SYDVKM. V lost 6 bases to trimming and J lost 3 bases; unmatched junction nucleotides: 6. The CDR3 DNA sequence: TGTGCCAGCAGCCCGACAGGGGGGGGCTACGAGCAGTACTTC. Translating it yields CASSPTGGGYEQYF.

This chain connects TRBV24-1 to TRBJ1-1; D is unclear. The length of the CDR3 is 15 residues. The germline V gene has CDR1 KGHDR and CDR2 SFDVKD. Trimming pared 6 bases from V and 1 base from J, leaving 14 bases between. The DNA of the CDR3 is TGTGCCACCAGTAATTCCCGGGTCCAGAACACTGAAGCTTTCTTT. Amino acids: CATSNSRVQNTEAFF.

The chain joins TRBV5-1 to TRBJ1-4; D call uncertain. V was clipped by 0 bases and J by 10 bases, with 10 bases between them. This CDR3 is 13 amino acids long. CDR1 is SGHRS, CDR2 YFSETQ, per germline. CDR3 nucleotides: TGCGCCAGCAGCTTGGAAGGTTTCGCAAAACTGTTTTTT. Translation: CASSLEGFAKLFF.

This clonotype was counted between two and nine times. The chain joins TRBV29-1 to TRBJ1-2; D unresolved. Germline CDR1 and CDR2: SQVTM and ANQGSEA. V lost 5 bases and J 2 bases, leaving 12 bases between the germline ends. The CDR3 extends over 13 amino acids. The CDR3 loop is CSVRFTGNYGYTF. The CDR3 bases are TGCAGCGTTCGATTCACGGGAAACTATGGCTACACCTTC.

This chain uses TRBV12-3 or TRBV12-4 with TRBJ2-5, with TRBD2 matching over 8 bases. V lost 2 bases and J lost 3; bases outside the gene matches: 2. The CDR3 runs to 14 residues. Here the CDR3 DNA reads TGTGCCAGCAGTTTAAGACTAGCGAAAGAGACCCAGTACTTC. This translates into CASSLRLAKETQYF.